The present T cell receptor beta chain was sequenced within a study of blood T cell repertoires in COVID-19. Turning to the study itself: Nucleic acid was either cDNA or gDNA, and it came from T cells, B-cell-depleted T cells, or PBMCs.

This CDR3 spans 13 amino acids. The germline gives CDR1 ENHRY, CDR2 SYGVKD. The V and J ends lost 5 bases and 1 base respectively, with 8 bases between them. Only in-frame clones appear in the TCRdb table, and some are missing; sequencing was by immunoSEQ multiplex PCR. The table lists fewer than 200,000 clones, 80% to 90% of them singletons, with roughly 8.7% in the top ten. The source of this sequence is a man over 45 with active or convalescent COVID-19. The V call is TRBV10-3, the J call TRBJ1-1; TRBD1 might be the D (5 bases). The sample comprised peripheral blood. The CDR3 DNA follows: TGTGCCATCAGTCGACAGAAGAACACTGAAGCTTTCTTT. Protein product: CAISRQKNTEAFF.